This is a list of T cell receptor beta chains from one sample in a study of cytomegalovirus exposure and HLA in healthy donors. Using immunoSEQ multiplex PCR, the repertoire was profiled, and TCRdb retains in-frame clones only, with some absent. This table lists 100,000 to 150,000 clones. Sequenced material: PBMCs. The source of these receptors is a man younger than 30 in good health and CMV-seronegative. Both conserved end residues are part of each CDR3.

V	CDR3
TRBV2	CASTPGLAPYNEQFF
TRBV19	CASRPARGQGNQPQHF
TRBV6-4	CASSDSRNFSSGVYGYTF
TRBV30	CAWSISLSGTERYEQYF
TRBV2	CASSEGRQGVQRTEAFF
TRBV5-1	CASSIGQGTSNYGYTF
TRBV19	CASIGTGLRNTEAFF
TRBV7-7	CASSTALDSRSKQYF
TRBV12-5	CASRGEVDTQYF
TRBV15	CAFLGGCTEAFF
TRBV14	CASSQVQGRGNTEAFF
TRBV5-6	CASSLRLAGHTDTQYF
TRBV6-5	CASSFWTSGGQETQYF
TRBV6-4	CASSVKQNTEAFF
TRBV19	CASTGGGYNSPLHF
TRBV4-1	CASSQVRGNEQFF
TRBV7-9	CASSAGRTRNEQFF
TRBV11-2	CASSLLGGGDYGYTF
TRBV6-1	CASSGRGTYEQYF
TRBV18	CASSPPGANTEAFF
TRBV15	CATSRVEEETQYF
TRBV6-5	CASNPGQGAGYTF
TRBV5-1	CASRQGGDEQFF
TRBV9	CASSVDGAGGAWETQYF
TRBV6-4	CASSEGGNGYTF
TRBV5-1	CASSLGGPADTF
TRBV6-5	CASRPRTGIYEQYF
TRBV5-1	CASSPGGTFNTGELFF
TRBV28	CASSLYGSGGVSEQYF
TRBV19	CASRRAGGGYNSPLHF
TRBV27	CASSLPGRGRGEAFF
TRBV9	CASSARGTSGKLFF
TRBV10-3	CAIRPGVLARETQYF
TRBV19	CASSSKEQERGYTF
TRBV9	CASSATGRRDEQFF
TRBV16	CASSRPGTGTLLDPYEQYF
TRBV19	CASKGLAGGPDQETQYF
TRBV10-2	CASRGTGPQEPQHF
TRBV7-6	CASSSTGSGYTF
TRBV13	CASSSAPRSPAPQFF
TRBV6-1	CASRGGFTGYEQYF
TRBV6-1	CASRTQKAGGYEQYF
TRBV5-6	CASSLAGGPNHEQFF
TRBV15	CATSEGTGGRYYNEQFF
TRBV5-1	CASSLASSGQETQYF
TRBV5-6	CASSLTGVSNQPQHF
TRBV19	CASSRQLGNYEQYF
TRBV13	CASSLDRYTDTQYF
TRBV15	CATSGRDRTTGELFF
TRBV29-1	CSVGGAISAYEQYF